This TCR beta chain was observed in a study of blood T cell repertoires in COVID-19. Original analysis: Reference gene primer amplification in the assay estimated nucleated cell counts. TCRdb's copy holds only in-frame clones and misses some; the assay was immunoSEQ multiplex PCR. The V and J calls and the clone size are those of that table, but D and trimming were determined from the DNA. The sample holds approximately 170,000 clones, about 92% seen once. The material sequenced was peripheral blood. This sequence originates from a woman in her fifties or sixties with COVID-19, enrolled during active disease.

As DNA, the CDR3 is TGTGCCAGCAAGGCGGGGCCGAACACCGGGGAGCTGTTTTTT. Translation: CASKAGPNTGELFF. V is TRBV2 and J is TRBJ2-2; TRBD2 is a possible D gene (6 bases). Germline assignment: CDR1 SNHLY and CDR2 FYNNEI. Trimming removed 7 bases from V and 0 bases from J, with 9 bases in between. The CDR3 extends over 14 amino acids.